One and the same sample provided the 9 T cell receptor beta chains below, sequenced in a study of graft-versus-host responses after intestinal transplantation. Sequencing was performed with immunoSEQ multiplex PCR; in TCRdb, only in-frame clones are kept and a portion is missing. This sample has some 13,000 clones, with approximately 84% found just once. The starting material was PBMCs, obtained after intestinal transplantation. These receptors originate from a human patient who received an intestinal transplant, so some T cells may come from the graft donor.

CDR3 in DNA: TGTGCCAGCTCCCCCCGGGACCTCTACAATGAGCAGTTCTTC. As protein: CASSPRDLYNEQFF. The chain carries TRBV27 and TRBJ2-1; possibly TRBD1 or TRBD2 for D (5 bases each). The length of the CDR3 is 14 residues. Germline V gene data show CDR1 as MNHEY and CDR2 as SMNVEV (reference sequence). V dropped 8 bases and J dropped 3 bases, with 14 bases sitting between them.

The rearrangement joins TRBV9 to TRBJ1-2; D unresolved. The V gene lost 2 bases and the J gene lost 4 bases, with 15 bases spanning the gap. This CDR3 region has 15 residues. Germline V gene data show CDR1 as SGDLS and CDR2 as YYNGEE. The CDR3 region is CASSVNSGTLYGYTF. CDR3 bases: TGTGCCAGCAGCGTCAATTCAGGAACCCTCTATGGCTACACCTTC.

This sequence joins TRBV18 and TRBJ2-7; 10 bases fit TRBD2. J gave up 5 bases and V 0 bases, and 10 bases lay outside the gene matches. The CDR3 extends over 17 amino acids. Germline V gene sequence: CDR1 KGHSH, CDR2 LQKENI. CDR3 region: CASSPPGLAGGLDEQYF. CDR3 nucleotide sequence: TGTGCCAGCTCACCACCGGGGTTAGCGGGAGGTCTCGACGAGCAGTACTTC. Complete variable domain (other parts from reference TRBV18 and TRBJ2-7): NAGVMQNPRHLVRRRGQEARLRCSPMKGHSHVYWYRQLPEEGLKFMVYLQKENIIDESGMPKERFSAEFPKEGPSILRIQQVVRGDSAAYFCASSPPGLAGGLDEQYFGPGTRLTVT.

This chain uses TRBV4-3 with TRBJ2-1; weak D call: TRBD2 (7 bases). The CDR3 is made up of 15 amino acids. From germline, CDR1 is LGHNA and CDR2 YSLEER. Trimming cost V 7 bases and J 4 bases, with 17 bases left between them. CDR3 residues: CASNRGEGSYNEQFF. The CDR3 nucleotides are TGCGCCAGCAATAGGGGGGAGGGATCTTACAATGAGCAGTTCTTC.

The rearrangement links TRBV11-2 to TRBJ2-1, with D perhaps matching TRBD2 (5 bases). The V end lost 5 bases, the J end lost 4 bases, and 15 bases lay between the germline ends. CDR1 and CDR2 from the germline V gene are SGHAT and FQNNGV. The CDR3 is made up of 15 amino acids. In nucleotides, the CDR3 is TGTGCCAGCAGCCCTAGCTATGGGGAATACAATGAGCAGTTCTTC. Translating it yields CASSPSYGEYNEQFF.

The V and J genes are TRBV27 and TRBJ2-2; no clear D. Trimming left V 5 bases short and J 0 bases short, with 10 bases between. CDR1 MNHEY and CDR2 SMNVEV come from the germline V gene (reference sequence). The CDR3 consists of 15 residues. This CDR3 reads CASSPLVTNTGELFF. The CDR3 DNA sequence: TGTGCCAGCAGTCCTTTGGTAACGAACACCGGGGAGCTGTTTTTT.

As regards this clone: The sample has other DNA sequences that encode this CDR3 too. CDR3 protein: CASGPGELFF. The CDR3 nucleotides read TGTGCCAGTGGCCCCGGGGAGCTGTTTTTT. This rearrangement joins TRBV19 to TRBJ2-2; no clear D. The CDR3 is made up of 10 amino acids. V was clipped by 8 bases and J by 6 bases, with 4 bases between them. From germline, CDR1 is LNHDA and CDR2 SQIVND (reference sequence).

The chain carries TRBV5-1 and TRBJ1-1; 9 bases are a match to TRBD1. This CDR3 has 14 amino acids. The V segment lost 4 bases and the J segment 5 bases; nucleotides outside the gene matches: 6. Germline V gene data show CDR1 as SGHRS and CDR2 as YFSETQ. The CDR3 DNA follows: TGCGCCAGCAGCCTCGGACAGGGGAGGACTGAAGCTTTCTTT. Protein product: CASSLGQGRTEAFF.

V gene TRBV28 combines with J gene TRBJ1-5; 8 bases agree with TRBD1. The CDR3 spans 15 residues. Germline CDR1 is MDHEN and CDR2 is SYDVKM. Germline trimming cut 3 bases from V and 2 bases from J; bases unmatched to any gene: 3. Here the CDR3 reads CASSLTGARNQPQHF. The CDR3 region has the DNA TGTGCCAGCAGTTTGACAGGGGCCCGCAATCAGCCCCAGCATTTT.